The present TCR beta chain was sequenced within a study of Ad26.COV2.S vaccination and SARS-CoV-2 variants. Study-level points and caveats: Estimates derived from TCR breadth and depth analyses may have underestimated total T cell responses. Spike-specific TCR breadth ran higher among vaccine recipients than placebo recipients.

Turning to this clone: What it binds is not known.

Produced via immunoSEQ multiplex PCR; TCRdb's table is partial and in-frame only. The sample comprises about 350,000 clones, approximately 90% of which are singletons, and 6.4% rests with the top ten. V lost 3 bases to trimming and J lost 5 bases, with 13 bases between them. Germline values: CDR1 LNHDA, CDR2 SQIVND (reference sequence). This CDR3 spans 14 amino acids. Sample treatment: approximately 18 received Ad26.COV2.S at low or high dose, single or two shots; 5 received placebo; per-sample allocation not given. Samples analyzed were those drawn on day 63 after the first vaccine or placebo injection.

The V call is TRBV19, the J call TRBJ1-2; D is perhaps TRBD1 (5 bases). The sequence was collected from a person aged 18-65 years who received the Ad26.COV2.S COVID-19 vaccine or a placebo. This specimen consisted of peripheral blood, obtained in a trial of Ad26.COV2.S vaccine versus placebo. DNA of the CDR3: TGTGCCAGTAGTATCCCAGGGCGTCGGTATGGCTACACCTTC. Its protein is CASSIPGRRYGYTF. The whole variable domain, filled in from reference TRBV19 and TRBJ1-2, reads DGGITQSPKYLFRKEGQNVTLSCEQNLNHDAMYWYRQDPGQGLRLIYYSQIVNDFQKGDIAEGYSVSREKKESFPLTVTSAQKNPTAFYLCASSIPGRRYGYTFGSGTRLTVV.